What follows describes a single T cell receptor (beta chain). Its antigen is unknown. This clone may be a read error of a much larger clone one base away. RNA transcripts served as the template for amplifying TCR beta CDR3 regions. HTBI primers drove first-round RT-PCR of the TCR CDR3. One entry per CDR3 protein results from TCRdb running MiXCR on the multiplex PCR reads. The data contain approximately 640,000 distinct CDR3 sequences, 45% of them singletons. This CDR3 is 11 amino acids long. Germline V gene sequence: CDR1 DFQATT, CDR2 SNEGSKA (reference sequence). Between the trimmed V and J ends, which lost 6 bases and 6 bases, there was a span of 12 bases. Uncontrolled infection, other autoimmune disease, pregnancy and lactation each barred patients from inclusion. The sample originates from a study of T cells in Graves' hyperthyroidism and ophthalmopathy. General observations from the study: The blood repertoire included most of the expanded thyroid clonotypes above 0.001.

The TCR sequence derives from an adult man with Graves' disease, either hyperthyroidism or ophthalmopathy (not recorded which). The V gene is TRBV20-1, the J gene TRBJ2-7; TRBD1 or TRBD2 may be the D gene (6 bases each). The specimen sequenced was peripheral blood or thyroid tissue (not recorded which). The CDR3 nucleotides read TGCAGTGCCCCATGGGGGGCCGAGCAGTACGTC. It is translated as CSAPWGAEQYV.